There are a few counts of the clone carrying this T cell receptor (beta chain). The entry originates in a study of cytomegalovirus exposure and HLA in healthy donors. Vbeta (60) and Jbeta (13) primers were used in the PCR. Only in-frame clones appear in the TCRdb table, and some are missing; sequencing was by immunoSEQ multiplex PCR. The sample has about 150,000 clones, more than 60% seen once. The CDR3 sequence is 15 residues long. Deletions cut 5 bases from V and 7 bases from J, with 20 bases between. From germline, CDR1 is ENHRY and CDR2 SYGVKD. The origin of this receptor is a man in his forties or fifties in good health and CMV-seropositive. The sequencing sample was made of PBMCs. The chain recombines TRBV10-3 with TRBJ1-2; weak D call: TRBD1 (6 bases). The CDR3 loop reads CAISLGGAGDGGYTF. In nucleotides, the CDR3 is TGTGCCATCAGTCTCGGGGGGGCCGGTGATGGTGGCTACACCTTC.